Listed below are T cell receptor beta chains from one sample, sequenced in a study of cytomegalovirus exposure and HLA in healthy donors. This table comes from immunoSEQ multiplex PCR, and its TCRdb copy is limited to in-frame clones, with some not included. The sample includes fewer than 85,000 clones. Sequences were obtained from PBMCs. The receptors come from a woman in her forties in good health and CMV-seropositive. CDR3s include the opening cysteine and the closing phenylalanine or tryptophan. The order of the fields is J gene, V gene, D gene, CDR3 length, CDR3 protein, CDR3 DNA. A D gene is named only where the DNA matches it firmly.

J: TRBJ2-5
V: TRBV4-1
D: TRBD2
length: 17
CDR3: CASSQGVTGGNQETQYF
DNA: TGCGCCAGCAGCCAAGGCGTTACGGGGGGAAATCAAGAGACCCAGTACTTC

J: TRBJ2-1
V: TRBV29-1
D: TRBD2
length: 14
CDR3: CSVALSSGGNEQFF
DNA: TGCAGCGTTGCCTTGTCTAGCGGTGGCAATGAGCAGTTCTTC

J: TRBJ2-2
V: TRBV6-4
D: TRBD1
length: 15
CDR3: CASSEQGTTTGELFF
DNA: TGTGCCAGCAGTGAACAGGGGACAACGACCGGGGAGCTGTTTTTT

J: TRBJ2-3
V: TRBV7-7
D: NA
length: 15
CDR3: CASSQQFSSTDTQYF
DNA: TGTGCCAGCAGCCAACAGTTCTCTAGCACAGATACGCAGTATTTT

J: TRBJ1-5
V: TRBV7-2
D: NA
length: 14
CDR3: CASSLIDYNQPQHF
DNA: TGTGCCAGCAGCTTAATCGACTATAATCAGCCCCAGCATTTT

J: TRBJ2-7
V: TRBV5-5
D: TRBD1
length: 18
CDR3: CASSPQRGLTGGWNEQYF
DNA: TGTGCCAGCAGCCCTCAACGAGGTTTGACAGGGGGTTGGAACGAGCAGTACTTC

J: TRBJ2-7
V: TRBV2
D: NA
length: 15
CDR3: CASMILRDIETLQYF
DNA: TGTGCCAGCATGATACTCCGGGACATTGAGACCCTACAGTACTTC

J: TRBJ2-3
V: TRBV2
D: TRBD1
length: 18
CDR3: CASSGLWTGASGTDTQYF
DNA: TGTGCCAGCAGTGGGTTATGGACAGGGGCGTCAGGCACAGATACGCAGTATTTT

J: TRBJ2-1
V: TRBV2
D: NA
length: 13
CDR3: CASRRNHDNEQFF
DNA: TGTGCCAGCAGGCGGAACCATGACAATGAGCAGTTCTTC

J: TRBJ1-3
V: TRBV7-8
D: NA
length: 14
CDR3: CASSWRGSGNTIYF
DNA: TGTGCCAGCAGCTGGAGGGGTTCTGGAAACACCATATATTTT

J: TRBJ2-3
V: TRBV6-4
D: TRBD2
length: 17
CDR3: CASSRGTSSPGTDTQYF
DNA: TGTGCCAGCTCCAGGGGGACTAGCAGTCCGGGCACAGATACGCAGTATTTT

J: TRBJ1-5
V: TRBV6-5
D: NA
length: 15
CDR3: CASSWRKGKNQPQHF
DNA: TGTGCCAGCAGTTGGAGAAAGGGGAAAAATCAGCCCCAGCATTTT

J: TRBJ2-1
V: TRBV19
D: NA
length: 11
CDR3: CASSYYNEQFF
DNA: TGTGCCAGTAGTTACTACAATGAGCAGTTCTTC

J: TRBJ2-1
V: TRBV11-3
D: TRBD2
length: 14
CDR3: CASSTGTSGIEQFF
DNA: TGTGCCAGCAGCACCGGGACTAGCGGTATTGAGCAGTTCTTC

J: TRBJ1-1
V: TRBV19
D: NA
length: 14
CDR3: CASSPPGFNTEAFF
DNA: TGTGCCAGTAGCCCCCCAGGCTTTAACACTGAAGCTTTCTTT

J: TRBJ2-1
V: TRBV9
D: TRBD2
length: 17
CDR3: CASSVYAGGTSYNEQFF
DNA: TGTGCCAGCAGCGTATACGCCGGGGGGACCTCCTACAATGAGCAGTTCTTC

J: TRBJ2-6
V: TRBV28
D: TRBD1
length: 18
CDR3: CASSLGGQGYSGANVLTF
DNA: TGTGCCAGCAGTTTAGGGGGACAGGGCTACTCTGGGGCCAACGTCCTGACTTTC

J: TRBJ2-7
V: TRBV5-1
D: TRBD1
length: 14
CDR3: CASSLSGTDHEQYF
DNA: TGCGCCAGCAGCTTATCCGGGACAGACCACGAGCAGTACTTC

J: TRBJ2-1
V: TRBV2
D: NA
length: 14
CDR3: CARYREGFDNEQFF
DNA: TGTGCCAGATACAGGGAAGGTTTTGACAATGAGCAGTTCTTC

J: TRBJ1-2
V: TRBV28
D: NA
length: 11
CDR3: CASVRDTRYTF
DNA: TGTGCCAGCGTCAGGGATACTCGCTACACCTTC

J: TRBJ1-2
V: TRBV28
D: TRBD1
length: 17
CDR3: CASSFYWTGQLNYGYTF
DNA: TGTGCCAGCAGTTTCTATTGGACGGGACAGCTTAACTATGGCTACACCTTC

J: TRBJ2-7
V: TRBV11-2
D: NA
length: 17
CDR3: CASSLAFGAGQTYEQYF
DNA: TGTGCCAGCAGCTTAGCGTTTGGGGCAGGGCAGACCTACGAGCAGTACTTC

J: TRBJ2-3
V: TRBV12-5
D: TRBD2
length: 20
CDR3: CASGQVVGRGRALSTDTQYF
DNA: TGTGCTAGTGGCCAAGTCGTGGGGCGCGGGAGGGCCCTCAGCACAGATACGCAGTATTTT

J: TRBJ2-1
V: TRBV7-8
D: TRBD2
length: 15
CDR3: CASSFRLAEDNEQFF
DNA: TGTGCCAGCAGCTTCAGACTAGCGGAGGACAATGAGCAGTTCTTC

J: TRBJ1-2
V: TRBV4-3
D: TRBD1
length: 16
CDR3: CASSQAFGQGVYGYTF
DNA: TGCGCCAGCAGCCAAGCCTTTGGACAGGGGGTCTATGGCTACACCTTC

J: TRBJ2-3
V: TRBV5-1
D: NA
length: 14
CDR3: CASSPGQSTDTQYF
DNA: TGCGCCAGCAGCCCCGGACAGAGCACAGATACGCAGTATTTT

J: TRBJ2-5
V: TRBV7-9
D: TRBD2
length: 14
CDR3: CASSLVGGTETQYF
DNA: TGTGCCAGCAGCTTAGTCGGGGGGACCGAGACCCAGTACTTC

J: TRBJ2-3
V: TRBV2
D: TRBD2
length: 17
CDR3: CASSGLAGGLSTDTQYF
DNA: TGTGCCAGCAGTGGTCTAGCGGGGGGGCTCAGCACAGATACGCAGTATTTT

J: TRBJ2-7
V: TRBV7-9
D: NA
length: 14
CDR3: CASSSRQDSYEQYF
DNA: TGTGCCAGCAGCTCACGACAGGACTCCTACGAGCAGTACTTC

J: TRBJ2-7
V: TRBV7-9
D: NA
length: 14
CDR3: CASSSFSETYEQYF
DNA: TGTGCCAGCAGCTCCTTTAGCGAAACCTACGAGCAGTACTTC

J: TRBJ1-1
V: TRBV6-6
D: NA
length: 15
CDR3: CASSYQDSLNTEAFF
DNA: TGTGCCAGCAGTTACCAAGACAGCCTGAACACTGAAGCTTTCTTT

J: TRBJ2-7
V: TRBV27
D: NA
length: 14
CDR3: CASSSTINSYEQYF
DNA: TGTGCCAGCAGTTCGACTATTAACTCCTACGAGCAGTACTTC

J: TRBJ2-5
V: TRBV11-3
D: NA
length: 14
CDR3: CASSSPRDQETQYF
DNA: TGTGCCAGCAGCTCGCCGCGGGATCAAGAGACCCAGTACTTC

J: TRBJ1-2
V: TRBV29-1
D: NA
length: 11
CDR3: CSVAMDYGYTF
DNA: TGCAGCGTCGCTATGGACTATGGCTACACCTTC

J: TRBJ1-6
V: TRBV5-4
D: NA
length: 15
CDR3: CASSLQTAYNSPLHF
DNA: TGTGCCAGCAGCTTGCAAACAGCCTATAATTCACCCCTCCACTTT

J: TRBJ1-5
V: TRBV19
D: NA
length: 15
CDR3: CASSIDREGNQPQHF
DNA: TGTGCCAGTAGTATAGACAGGGAGGGCAATCAGCCCCAGCATTTT

J: TRBJ2-2
V: TRBV19
D: TRBD2
length: 19
CDR3: CASSRSGLAGGLHTGELFF
DNA: TGTGCCAGTAGTAGGTCAGGACTAGCGGGAGGGCTACACACCGGGGAGCTGTTTTTT

J: TRBJ2-5
V: TRBV27
D: NA
length: 15
CDR3: CASRVSAVNQETQYF
DNA: TGTGCCAGCAGGGTTAGCGCCGTAAACCAAGAGACCCAGTACTTC

J: TRBJ2-7
V: TRBV28
D: TRBD2
length: 16
CDR3: CASRALAGGAGYEQYF
DNA: TGTGCCAGCAGGGCTTTAGCGGGAGGCGCCGGCTACGAGCAGTACTTC

J: TRBJ1-1
V: TRBV5-1
D: NA
length: 14
CDR3: CASSLGEMNTEAFF
DNA: TGCGCCAGCAGCTTGGGGGAGATGAACACTGAAGCTTTCTTT

J: TRBJ2-1
V: TRBV19
D: TRBD2
length: 15
CDR3: CASSGGSGTYNEQFF
DNA: TGTGCCAGTAGTGGGGGGAGCGGGACCTACAATGAGCAGTTCTTC

J: TRBJ2-7
V: TRBV27
D: TRBD1
length: 16
CDR3: CASSLSTLWTGHEQYF
DNA: TGTGCCAGCAGTTTATCGACCCTTTGGACAGGTCACGAGCAGTACTTC

J: TRBJ1-5
V: TRBV7-2
D: TRBD1
length: 15
CDR3: CASSLVTGGKQPQHF
DNA: TGTGCCAGCAGCTTAGTAACAGGGGGTAAACAGCCCCAGCATTTT

J: TRBJ2-7
V: TRBV27
D: NA
length: 17
CDR3: CASSKSIPRDIPYEQYF
DNA: TGTGCCAGCAGCAAAAGTATTCCCCGGGACATCCCCTACGAGCAGTACTTC

J: TRBJ1-5
V: TRBV18
D: TRBD1
length: 16
CDR3: CASSPLGQGYNQPQHF
DNA: TGTGCCAGCTCACCATTGGGACAGGGCTACAATCAGCCCCAGCATTTT

J: TRBJ2-7
V: TRBV10-3
D: TRBD2
length: 16
CDR3: CAISEPGGVLNYEQYF
DNA: TGTGCCATCAGTGAGCCTGGGGGGGTGTTGAACTACGAGCAGTACTTC

J: TRBJ2-2
V: TRBV15
D: NA
length: 14
CDR3: CATSRDRETGELFF
DNA: TGTGCCACCAGCAGAGACAGGGAAACCGGGGAGCTGTTTTTT

J: TRBJ1-5
V: TRBV6-5
D: NA
length: 15
CDR3: CASSYSGTGDQPQHF
DNA: TGTGCCAGCAGTTACTCAGGGACGGGGGATCAGCCCCAGCATTTT

J: TRBJ2-7
V: TRBV18
D: TRBD1
length: 13
CDR3: CASSTTGDNEQYF
DNA: TGTGCCAGCTCGACGACAGGGGATAACGAGCAGTACTTC

J: TRBJ1-3
V: TRBV9
D: NA
length: 17
CDR3: CASSVEVADYSGNTIYF
DNA: TGTGCCAGCAGCGTAGAAGTTGCGGACTACTCTGGAAACACCATATATTTT

J: TRBJ2-2
V: TRBV27
D: NA
length: 16
CDR3: CASSPQVGGATGELFF
DNA: TGTGCCAGCAGTCCCCAGGTCGGTGGTGCGACCGGGGAGCTGTTTTTT

J: TRBJ2-7
V: TRBV30
D: TRBD1
length: 19
CDR3: CAWNTGTGGSYLSPYEQYF
DNA: TGTGCCTGGAACACCGGGACAGGGGGATCTTACTTATCCCCCTACGAGCAGTACTTC

J: TRBJ1-1
V: TRBV5-1
D: TRBD1
length: 15
CDR3: CASSSQGQENTEAFF
DNA: TGCGCCAGCAGCTCGCAGGGACAGGAGAACACTGAAGCTTTCTTT

J: TRBJ2-1
V: TRBV7-2
D: TRBD2
length: 16
CDR3: CASSLVLAGGPDEQFF
DNA: TGTGCCAGCAGCTTAGTTCTAGCGGGGGGGCCCGATGAGCAGTTCTTC